This TCR beta chain was sequenced in a study of T cell clusters in autoimmune cytopenias. General study findings and limits: Compared with active autoimmune hepatitis patients, healthy donors showed around 3-fold more exclusive TRB clusters.

Measured by frequency, this clonotype is medium-sized (0.01 to 0.1%). The antigen is unknown. This CDR3 is 16 amino acids long. Germline V gene lookup returns CDR1 LNHDA and CDR2 SQIVND (reference sequence). TRB rearrangements were amplified by touch-down multiplex PCR with mixed TRB-A/B primers. TCRdb re-called the multiplex PCR reads and gives one entry per CDR3 protein, without DNA. The specimen's table records 9,000 to 13,000 distinct CDR3 sequences. TRB was amplified from approximately 230 ng of peripheral blood genomic DNA per sample. The data were also submitted as part of a second study, on T cell repertoires in aging, cancer and after chemotherapy. As that study records: Over several months to years, re-sampled healthy donor repertoires clearly shared clones. Age-matched healthy donors had significantly more diverse, less clonal blood TCR repertoires than untreated cancer patients.

Sequencing was carried out using peripheral blood. The sequence derives from a human donor in good health. This chain uses TRBV19 with TRBJ2-3; with no DNA, the TCRdb D assignment of TRBD2 cannot be verified. The CDR3 reads CASSMTSGGTTDTQYF.